Each of the 21 T cell receptor beta chains below was sequenced from the same sample in a study of Japanese encephalitis immunity and Zika vaccine responses (dated by TCRdb to the early 2020s). PBMCs were stained with CellTrace CFSE and grown for approximately 6 days in RPMI containing around 8.1% human serum and peptide pools at 1 ug/mL each. On a BD FACSAria, proliferating CD4 T cells were sorted without fixation as live CD56-CD19-CD16-CD3+CD4+ CFSE-low cells. The receptor library was made with 5' RACE. The sample was run on an Illumina MiSeq. TCRdb trimmed public reads at Q25 via fastp, called clones via MiXCR and kept in-frame beta chains. Every entry covers one CDR3 protein and lists the most common genes and DNA from its rows. This sample holds about 1,600 distinct CDR3 sequences; roughly 6.1% were observed only once. The ten largest clonotypes hold roughly 30% of the sample. The specimen comprised antigen-activated CD4+ T cells from blood, cultured, sampled during a Zika inactivated vaccine study. These receptors all stem from an adult woman who received an inactivated Zika virus vaccine.

By frequency in the sample, this clonotype is medium-sized (0.01 to 0.1%). The gene calls are TRBV5-1 and TRBJ2-3; 8 bases line up with TRBD2. The CDR3 is 14 residues long. The trim removed 3 bases at V and 5 bases at J, leaving 5 bases unmatched. Germline V lookup: CDR1 SGHRS, CDR2 YFSETQ. Written as DNA, the CDR3 is TGCGCCAGCAGCTCTGGACTAGCAGGAGATACGCAGTATTTT. Its protein product is CASSSGLAGDTQYF.

This clonotype is categorized as medium-sized. V and J are TRBV4-1 and TRBJ1-2; D remains unclear. CDR3 size: 16 residues. The ends were cut back, 4 bases at V and 2 bases at J, with 17 bases in the middle. Germline V gene data show CDR1 as MGHRA and CDR2 as YSYEKL. This CDR3 is CASSPGAYGMNYGYTF. CDR3 bases: TGCGCCAGCAGCCCTGGAGCCTACGGGATGAACTATGGCTACACCTTC.

The chain couples TRBV2 to TRBJ2-3, with TRBD2 identical over 8 bases. Germline CDR1 and CDR2: SNHLY and FYNNEI. The CDR3 runs to 14 residues. V shed 9 bases, J shed 5 bases, and the junction held 10 bases outside the gene matches. The CDR3 loop reads CASDWTSQGDTQYF. For the CDR3, the DNA is TGTGCCAGTGATTGGACTAGCCAAGGAGATACGCAGTATTTT.

By share of the sample, this clonotype is medium-sized. This chain links TRBV29-1 with TRBJ2-3; 11 positions match TRBD2. The germline gives CDR1 SQVTM, CDR2 ANQGSEA. This CDR3 contains 15 residues. V was clipped by 6 bases and J by 0 bases; unmatched bases: 5. The CDR3, as DNA: TGCAGCGTGACCGTAGCGGGGGGGAGCACAGATACGCAGTATTTT. Translating it yields CSVTVAGGSTDTQYF.

The chain has TRBV11-2 and TRBJ1-6; D is perhaps TRBD1 (6 bases). This CDR3 is 14 amino acids long. Per the germline V gene, CDR1 is SGHAT and CDR2 is FQNNGV. Trimming removed 3 bases from V and 4 bases from J, with 7 bases in between. The CDR3 sequence: CASSFGQYNSPLHF. The CDR3 DNA sequence: TGTGCCAGCAGCTTTGGACAGTATAATTCACCCCTCCACTTT.

In its sample, this clonotype was seen a few times. The chain recombines TRBV7-9 with TRBJ2-5, with D possibly matching TRBD1 (6 bases). The CDR3 has 15 residues. CDR1 and CDR2 (germline): SEHNR, FQNEAQ (reference sequence). Trimming removed 5 bases from V and 3 bases from J, with 16 bases in between. CDR3 sequence (DNA): TGTGCCAGCAGCCCCCCATGGGCAGGGGAAGAGACCCAGTACTTC. This codes for CASSPPWAGEETQYF.

By proportion, this clonotype is medium-sized. The chain links TRBV5-5 to TRBJ2-7; no firm D call. With 3 bases removed from V and 2 bases from J, the gap between germline ends came to 15 bases. Germline lookup yields CDR1 SGHKS and CDR2 YYEKEE (reference sequence). The CDR3 length is 15 residues. CDR3 DNA: TGTGCCAGCAGCTCCTCTCTCCGTGGAACCTACGAGCAGTACTTC. It is translated as CASSSSLRGTYEQYF.

This clonotype was counted a few times. The chain uses TRBV12-3 or TRBV12-4 and TRBJ1-1, with D hard to call. The CDR3 contains 13 residues. V lost 0 bases to trimming and J lost 3 bases, with 5 bases between them. The CDR3 here is CASSLAADTEAFF. The CDR3 DNA reads TGTGCCAGCAGTTTAGCTGCCGACACTGAAGCTTTCTTT.

A few counts support this clonotype. The CDR3 here is CASSLAPSKNIQYF. The DNA for the CDR3 is TGTGCCAGCAGTTTAGCACCCTCCAAAAACATTCAGTACTTC. This rearrangement joins TRBV12-3 or TRBV12-4 to TRBJ2-4; D remains ambiguous. V was shortened by 0 bases and J by 2 bases, with 5 bases between the two germline ends. The CDR3 loop spans 14 amino acids.

This clonotype ranks as medium-sized. The CDR3 sequence is CASSPFGDAGYEQYF. DNA for the CDR3: TGCGCCAGCAGCCCCTTTGGGGACGCGGGCTACGAGCAGTACTTC. The rearrangement joins TRBV4-1 to TRBJ2-7; D tentatively reads TRBD1 or TRBD2 (5 bases each). V was trimmed by 4 bases and J by 3 bases, leaving 16 bases between them. CDR1 and CDR2 from the germline V gene are MGHRA and YSYEKL. The CDR3 covers 15 residues.

In its sample, this clonotype ranks as medium-sized. The chain carries TRBV5-1 and TRBJ2-3; the D gene is possibly TRBD2 (6 bases). Germline loops: CDR1 SGHRS, CDR2 YFSETQ. Trimming took off 0 bases at V and 4 bases at J, with 9 bases between the two ends. The CDR3 has 14 amino acids. CDR3: CASSLAGAADTQYF. As DNA, the CDR3 is TGCGCCAGCAGCTTGGCGGGAGCGGCAGATACGCAGTATTTT.

By proportion, this clonotype is hyperexpanded (1% or more). The chain recombines TRBV5-6 with TRBJ1-1; 9 bases map to TRBD1. The CDR3 runs to 17 residues. J lost 2 bases, V lost 2 bases, and 10 bases had no gene match. Germline V gives CDR1 SGHDT, CDR2 YYEEEE. CDR3 DNA sequence: TGTGCCAGCAGCTTTGTAAACAGGGGGCCTTTCAACACTGAAGCTTTCTTT. It codes for CASSFVNRGPFNTEAFF.

As to this clonotype: A much larger clone lies a single base off, so this may be a read error. The chain employs TRBV7-8 and TRBJ2-7; possibly TRBD1 for D (6 bases). This CDR3 is built from 15 residues. Looked up from germline, CDR1 is SGHVS and CDR2 is FQNEAQ. CDR3 sequence: CVSSFLARGIGEQYF. The CDR3, as DNA: TGTGTCAGCAGCTTCTTGGCCAGGGGCATCGGCGAGCAGTACTTC.

The gene calls are TRBV9 and TRBJ2-5, with D perhaps TRBD1 (8 bases). The V end lost 0 bases, the J end lost 4 bases, and 13 bases lay between the germline ends. Germline V gene lookup returns CDR1 SGDLS and CDR2 YYNGEE. This CDR3 region has 15 residues. CDR3 nucleotides: TGTGCCAGCAGCGTAGACAGGGGGGGTAGAGAGACCCAGTACTTC. Translation gives CASSVDRGGRETQYF.

This clonotype ranks as medium-sized. The CDR3 region has the DNA TGCGCCAGCAGCCAAGAAACGGATCAGCCCCAGCATTTT. The encoded protein is CASSQETDQPQHF. This sequence joins TRBV4-3 and TRBJ1-5; D gene unclear. V was pared by 0 bases and J by 5 bases, with 5 bases between. Germline loops: CDR1 LGHNA, CDR2 YSLEER. This CDR3 contains 13 residues.

This clonotype ranks as medium-sized. The gene calls are TRBV6-5 and TRBJ2-2; D uncertain. Germline-derived CDR1 and CDR2 are MNHEY and SVGAGI. This CDR3 spans 14 amino acids. Trimming cost V 5 bases and J 2 bases, with 9 bases left between them. The CDR3 sequence is CASSRAPNTGELFF. The CDR3 region has the DNA TGTGCCAGCAGTCGCGCTCCTAACACCGGGGAGCTGTTTTTT.

By frequency in the sample, this clonotype is medium-sized (0.01 to 0.1%). The chain uses TRBV10-3 and TRBJ2-3; TRBD2 matches at 8 bases. This CDR3 has 14 amino acids. Germline CDR1 reads ENHRY; CDR2 reads SYGVKD. V lost 3 bases and J lost 11; bases outside the gene matches: 10. CDR3 nucleotides: TGTGCCATCAGTGACGCTTCGGGGGGGATCCAGCAGTATTTT. Encoded protein: CAISDASGGIQQYF.

This clonotype came up a few times. V gene TRBV4-3 combines with J gene TRBJ2-3; D is ambiguous. Trimming pared 3 bases from V and 8 bases from J, leaving 9 bases between. Germline loops: CDR1 LGHNA, CDR2 YSLEER. The CDR3 length is 12 residues. CDR3 amino acids: CASSQTPGTQYF. The CDR3 DNA reads TGCGCCAGCAGCCAGACCCCCGGTACGCAGTATTTT.

This clonotype was counted many times. This chain joins TRBV6-2 or TRBV6-3 and TRBJ1-1; weak D call: TRBD1 (6 bases). V lost 4 bases and J 1 base, leaving 7 bases between the germline ends. The CDR3 consists of 13 residues. The germline V gene encodes CDR1 MNHEY and CDR2 SVGEGT. This CDR3 is CASSLQGNTEAFF. The CDR3 DNA follows: TGTGCCAGCAGTTTACAGGGGAACACTGAAGCTTTCTTT.

By sample share, this clonotype is medium-sized. V usage is TRBV7-2 and J usage is TRBJ2-1, with 10 nucleotides matching TRBD2. CDR1 is SGHTA and CDR2 is FQGNSA in the germline V gene. This CDR3 is built from 16 residues. V lost 5 bases and J lost 9; bases outside the gene matches: 13. The CDR3: CASSPRGSGGAGEQFF. The CDR3 DNA sequence: TGTGCCAGCAGCCCTCGGGGAAGCGGGGGGGCTGGTGAGCAGTTCTTC.

This clonotype was counted a few times. This chain connects TRBV11-2 to TRBJ2-3; D gene uncertain. The V gene lost 1 base and the J gene lost 2 bases, with 10 bases spanning the gap. CDR1 and CDR2 (germline): SGHAT, FQNNGV. The CDR3 consists of 15 residues. CDR3: CASSLVVSPTDTQYF. The DNA of the CDR3 is TGTGCCAGCAGCTTAGTAGTTAGTCCCACAGATACGCAGTATTTT.